A single sample gave rise to the 14 T cell receptor beta chains below, sequenced in a study of blood T cell repertoires in COVID-19. This table comes from immunoSEQ multiplex PCR, and its TCRdb copy is limited to in-frame clones, with some not included. The top ten hold 2.5% to 3% of the sample, which has 170,000 or so clones, roughly 83% seen once. Material for sequencing was peripheral blood. The receptors stem from a woman aged 60-75 years with acute or convalescent COVID-19.

The rearrangement links TRBV20-1 to TRBJ2-7; TRBD2 aligns across 8 bases. The CDR3 covers 15 residues. Germline assignment: CDR1 DFQATT and CDR2 SNEGSKA (reference sequence). Losses at the gene ends were 3 bases for V and 2 bases for J; bases not matched to a gene: 9. In nucleotides, the CDR3 is TGCAGTGCTAGTGAAGGTAGCGGGGTGCCCTACGAGCAGTACTTC. Its translation is CSASEGSGVPYEQYF.

The chain joins TRBV7-9 to TRBJ2-1; D is perhaps TRBD1 (5 bases). The CDR3 has 15 amino acids. V lost 8 bases and J lost 1, with 15 bases in between. From germline, CDR1 is SEHNR and CDR2 FQNEAQ (reference sequence). This CDR3 is CASHLGEGSYNEQFF. Here the CDR3 DNA reads TGTGCCAGCCATCTAGGGGAAGGGTCCTACAATGAGCAGTTCTTC. Full variable domain (missing parts from reference TRBV7-9 and TRBJ2-1): DTGVSQNPRHKITKRGQNVTFRCDPISEHNRLYWYRQTLGQGPEFLTYFQNEAQLEKSRLLSDRFSAERPKGSFSTLEIQRTEQGDSAMYLCASHLGEGSYNEQFFGPGTRLTVL.

The chain recombines TRBV7-2 with TRBJ2-5, with D possibly matching TRBD2 (6 bases). Germline assignment: CDR1 SGHTA and CDR2 FQGNSA. The germline V and J ends were trimmed by 5 bases and 5 bases, with 9 bases remaining between them. The CDR3 consists of 12 residues. This CDR3 reads CASSEGRETQYF. The CDR3 DNA reads as TGTGCCAGCAGCGAAGGGAGGGAGACCCAGTACTTC.

The CDR3 here is CASSLPPWDPSGGTYEQYF. The CDR3, as DNA: TGTGCCAGCAGTTTACCCCCTTGGGATCCTAGCGGGGGGACCTACGAGCAGTACTTC. The chain uses TRBV27 and TRBJ2-7, with TRBD2 identical over 11 bases. This CDR3 contains 19 residues. After removal of 2 bases from V and 2 bases from J, the junction contained 14 bases not matched to a gene. Germline V CDR1 and CDR2: MNHEY, SMNVEV (reference sequence).

The rearrangement joins TRBV29-1 to TRBJ2-1; 9 bases are shared with TRBD2. The CDR3 totals 16 residues. CDR1 is SQVTM and CDR2 is ANQGSEA in the germline V gene. The trim removed 0 bases at V and 7 bases at J, leaving 10 bases unmatched. The CDR3 here is CSVEDPSGGLQNEQFF. The CDR3 DNA follows: TGCAGCGTTGAAGATCCCAGCGGGGGGCTACAAAATGAGCAGTTCTTC.

This rearrangement joins TRBV10-3 to TRBJ1-2, with 7 bases that match TRBD1. The germline CDR1 and CDR2 sequences are ENHRY and SYGVKD. This CDR3 is built from 12 residues. V lost 10 bases, J lost 1 base, and 3 bases stayed unmatched. CDR3 DNA: TGTGCCACCCACAGGGGTAACTATGGCTACACCTTC. It translates to CATHRGNYGYTF.

The gene calls are TRBV11-3 and TRBJ2-7; TRBD1 might be the D (6 bases). This CDR3 is 16 amino acids long. The ends were cut back, 5 bases at V and 1 base at J, with 18 bases in the middle. Germline values: CDR1 SGHNT, CDR2 YENEEA. The CDR3 DNA reads as TGTGCCAGCAGCCAAGACTCAGGGGCCGGGTCCTACGAGCAGTACTTC. Its translation is CASSQDSGAGSYEQYF.

V gene TRBV18 combines with J gene TRBJ2-3; TRBD2 aligns across 11 bases. The CDR3 has 15 amino acids. Germline V gene lookup returns CDR1 KGHSH and CDR2 LQKENI. V lost 4 bases and J lost 3; bases outside the gene matches: 3. The CDR3 protein is CASSQTSGVTDTQYF. In DNA, the CDR3 is TGTGCCAGCTCACAGACTAGCGGGGTAACAGATACGCAGTATTTT.

This chain uses TRBV3-1 (or the pseudogene TRBV3-2) with TRBJ2-5; 9 nucleotides agree with TRBD2. V shed 2 bases and J 4 bases; nucleotides not matched to a gene: 5. Germline loops: CDR1 LGHDT, CDR2 YNNKEL (reference sequence). This CDR3 is 15 amino acids long. The DNA of the CDR3 is TGTGCCAGCAGCCAAAACAGCGGGGGGAGAGAGACCCAGTACTTC. It codes for CASSQNSGGRETQYF.

V gene TRBV6-1 combines with J gene TRBJ2-4, with 7 bases fitting TRBD1. Germline trimming cut 1 base from V and 3 bases from J; bases unmatched to any gene: 3. In germline, CDR1 is MNHNS, CDR2 SASEGT. CDR3 length: 15 residues. DNA for the CDR3: TGTGCCAGCAGTGAAGGACAGGGAGTCAAAAACATTCAGTACTTC. Its translation: CASSEGQGVKNIQYF.

The chain uses TRBV6-4 and TRBJ2-2, with D perhaps matching TRBD2 (5 bases). In germline, CDR1 is MRHNA, CDR2 SNTAGT. The germline V and J ends were trimmed by 6 bases and 2 bases, with 10 bases remaining between them. CDR3 length equals 14 residues. The CDR3 DNA reads TGTGCCAGCAGGAGGCTAGCCAACACCGGGGAGCTGTTTTTT. Protein sequence: CASRRLANTGELFF.

This clone was counted between two and nine times. The chain employs TRBV28 and TRBJ1-6, with TRBD1 identical over 8 bases. Germline CDR1 is MDHEN and CDR2 is SYDVKM. The CDR3 has 16 residues. V lost 3 bases and J lost 3; bases outside the gene matches: 4. CDR3 coding DNA: TGTGCCAGCAGTTTTATCGGACAGGGCTATAATTCACCCCTCCACTTT. Translated: CASSFIGQGYNSPLHF.

This chain uses TRBV5-1 with TRBJ2-2; 10 positions match TRBD2. V shed 1 base and J 6 bases; nucleotides not matched to a gene: 9. The CDR3 is 17 amino acids. Germline-derived CDR1 and CDR2 are SGHRS and YFSETQ. The CDR3 reads CASSLLAAGGPSGELFF. The CDR3 DNA reads as TGCGCCAGCAGCTTGCTAGCAGCGGGGGGGCCTTCCGGGGAGCTGTTTTTT.

The chain links TRBV5-6 to TRBJ2-1, with TRBD2 matching 7 bases. The V gene's germline CDR1 is SGHDT and CDR2 YYEEEE. The ends lost 1 base at V and 0 bases at J; junction bases unmatched: 10. This CDR3 has 18 residues. This CDR3 reads CASSLLGASGGSYNEQFF. The DNA of the CDR3 is TGTGCCAGCAGCTTGTTAGGAGCCTCGGGGGGCTCCTACAATGAGCAGTTCTTC. The entire variable domain, with the rest obtained from reference TRBV5-6 and TRBJ2-1, is as follows: DAGVTQSPTHLIKTRGQQVTLRCSPKSGHDTVSWYQQALGQGPQFIFQYYEEEERQRGNFPDRFSGHQFPNYSSELNVNALLLGDSALYLCASSLLGASGGSYNEQFFGPGTRLTVL.